This entry describes one T cell receptor (beta chain). The antigen is unknown. Pooled samples include second doses given at about 4 or 12 weeks. The protocol was immunoSEQ multiplex PCR, while the TCRdb copy is restricted to in-frame clones and leaves out a portion. The table shows about 130,000 clones, with around 92% occurring only once. The V segment lost 4 bases and the J segment 3 bases; nucleotides outside the gene matches: 5. The CDR3 is 16 amino acids. Germline CDR1 MNHNS, CDR2 SASEGT. The sample is drawn from a study of T cell responses to AZD1222 COVID-19 vaccine. Study conclusions and caveats: Seropositive AZD1222 recipients at baseline numbered only five to seven. Without day 14 samples, only post-peak T cell repertoires were studied. Nearly half of unique spike-specific TCRs reportedly avoided B.1.351 and B.1.1.7 mutated regions.

The chain combines TRBV6-1 with TRBJ2-3, with TRBD2 matching over 12 bases. Sequencing was performed on peripheral blood, taken 28 days after the second AZD1222 dose. The TCR comes from an adult who received the AZD1222 COVID-19 vaccine. The CDR3 DNA is TGTGCCAGCAGTGGTACCGGGACTAGCGGGACAGATACGCAGTATTTT. Amino acids: CASSGTGTSGTDTQYF.